This T cell receptor (beta chain) was obtained from a study of T cells in Graves' hyperthyroidism and ophthalmopathy. Amplification of TCR beta CDR3 regions used RNA as the template. TCR CDR3 underwent first-round RT-PCR with the HTBI primer set. Each CDR3 protein gets one entry after TCRdb re-called the multiplex PCR reads with MiXCR. In the table there are 550,000 to 700,000 distinct CDR3 sequences, roughly 50% of which are singletons. The V gene end was trimmed by 10 bases and the J gene end by 4 bases; junction bases not matched to a gene: 16. CDR3 length equals 18 residues. CDR1 and CDR2 from the germline V gene are ENHRY and SYGVKD. Study observations and caveats: Median prediction lead before ophthalmopathy onset was 5 to 7.5 months with the model.

The study based diagnoses on clinical symptoms, serum thyroxine and TRAb, thyroid ultrasound and orbital computed tomography. Many counts were recorded for this clonotype. Its specificity is unknown. This rearrangement joins TRBV10-3 to TRBJ2-7; 16 nucleotides match TRBD2. The TCR was taken from an adult woman with Graves' disease, either hyperthyroidism or ophthalmopathy (not recorded which). Sequenced material: peripheral blood or thyroid tissue (not recorded which). CDR3 region: CASREGLAGGRSRYEQYF. As DNA, the CDR3 is TGTGCCAGCCGAGAGGGACTAGCGGGAGGGCGATCTAGGTACGAGCAGTACTTC.